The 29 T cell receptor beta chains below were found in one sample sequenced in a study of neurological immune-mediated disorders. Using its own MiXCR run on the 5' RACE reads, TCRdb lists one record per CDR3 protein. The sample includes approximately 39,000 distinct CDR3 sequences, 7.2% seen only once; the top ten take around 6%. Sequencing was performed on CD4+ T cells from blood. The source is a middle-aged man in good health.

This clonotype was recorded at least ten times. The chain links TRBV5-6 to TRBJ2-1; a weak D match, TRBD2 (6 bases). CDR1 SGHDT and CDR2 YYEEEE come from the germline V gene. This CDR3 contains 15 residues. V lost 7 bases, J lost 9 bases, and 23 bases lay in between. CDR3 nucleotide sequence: TGTGCCAGCGCACCCACGGGACTCTCTGGGGGTGAGCAGTTCTTC. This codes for CASAPTGLSGGEQFF.

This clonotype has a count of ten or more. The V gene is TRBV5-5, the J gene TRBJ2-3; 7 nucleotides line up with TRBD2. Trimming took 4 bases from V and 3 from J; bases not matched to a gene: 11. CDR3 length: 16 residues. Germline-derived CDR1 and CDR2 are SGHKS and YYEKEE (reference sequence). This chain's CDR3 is CASSGERGIWTDTQYF. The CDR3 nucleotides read TGTGCCAGCAGCGGCGAGCGGGGTATTTGGACAGATACGCAGTATTTT.

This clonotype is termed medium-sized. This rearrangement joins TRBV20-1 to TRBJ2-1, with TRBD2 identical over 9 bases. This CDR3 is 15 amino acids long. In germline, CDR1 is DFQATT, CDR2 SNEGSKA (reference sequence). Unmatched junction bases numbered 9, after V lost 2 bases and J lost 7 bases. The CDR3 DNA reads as TGCAGTGCTAGATTAGCGGGAGTCTGGAGGAATGAGCAGTTCTTC. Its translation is CSARLAGVWRNEQFF.

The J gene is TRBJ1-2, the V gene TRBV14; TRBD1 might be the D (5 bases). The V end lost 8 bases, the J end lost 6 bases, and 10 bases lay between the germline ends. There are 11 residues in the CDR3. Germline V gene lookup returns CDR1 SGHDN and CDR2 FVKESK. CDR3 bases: TGTGCCAGCCTGACGGGGGATGGCTACACCTTC. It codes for CASLTGDGYTF.

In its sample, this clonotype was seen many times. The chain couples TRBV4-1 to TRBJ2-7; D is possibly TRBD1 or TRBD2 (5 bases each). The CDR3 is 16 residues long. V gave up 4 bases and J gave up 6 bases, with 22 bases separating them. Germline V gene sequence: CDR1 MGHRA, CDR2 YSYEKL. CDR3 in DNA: TGCGCCAGCAGCCGCCGGGACCCCAGCGTCTCCCCCGAGCAGTACTTC. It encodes CASSRRDPSVSPEQYF.

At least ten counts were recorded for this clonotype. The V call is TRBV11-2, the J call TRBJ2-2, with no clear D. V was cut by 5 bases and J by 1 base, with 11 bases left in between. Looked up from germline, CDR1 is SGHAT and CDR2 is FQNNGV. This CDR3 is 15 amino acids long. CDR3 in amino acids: CASSPRRLNTGELFF. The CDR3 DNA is TGTGCCAGCAGCCCTAGACGGTTGAACACCGGGGAGCTGTTTTTT.

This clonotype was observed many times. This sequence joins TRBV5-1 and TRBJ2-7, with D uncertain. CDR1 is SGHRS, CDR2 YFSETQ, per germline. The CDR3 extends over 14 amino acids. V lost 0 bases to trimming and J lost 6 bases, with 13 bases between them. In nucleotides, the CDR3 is TGCGCCAGCAGCTTGGGCCGCGTTAGGTCCGAGCAGTACTTC. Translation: CASSLGRVRSEQYF. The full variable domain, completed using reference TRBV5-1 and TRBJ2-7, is KAGVTQTPRYLIKTRGQQVTLSCSPISGHRSVSWYQQTPGQGLQFLFEYFSETQRNKGNFPGRFSGRQFSNSRSEMNVSTLELGDSALYLCASSLGRVRSEQYFGPGTRLTVT.

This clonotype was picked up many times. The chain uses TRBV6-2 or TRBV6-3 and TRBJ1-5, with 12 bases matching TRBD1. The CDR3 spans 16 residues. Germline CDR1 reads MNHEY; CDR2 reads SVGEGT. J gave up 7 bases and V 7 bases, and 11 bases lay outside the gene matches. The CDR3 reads CASTGDRGPRGQPQHF. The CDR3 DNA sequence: TGTGCCAGCACCGGGGACAGGGGGCCGCGCGGCCAGCCCCAGCATTTT.

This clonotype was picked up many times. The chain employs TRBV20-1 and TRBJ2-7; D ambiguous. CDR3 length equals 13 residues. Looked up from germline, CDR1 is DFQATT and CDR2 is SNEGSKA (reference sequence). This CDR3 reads CGTIRGSHHEQYF. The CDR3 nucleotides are TGCGGAACAATACGAGGTAGCCACCACGAGCAGTACTTC.

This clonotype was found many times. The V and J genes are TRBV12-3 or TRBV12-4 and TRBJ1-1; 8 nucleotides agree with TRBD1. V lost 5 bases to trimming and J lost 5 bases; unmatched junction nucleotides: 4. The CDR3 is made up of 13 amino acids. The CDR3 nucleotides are TGTGCCAGCAGTCGGACAGGGAGTACTGAAGCTTTCTTT. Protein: CASSRTGSTEAFF.

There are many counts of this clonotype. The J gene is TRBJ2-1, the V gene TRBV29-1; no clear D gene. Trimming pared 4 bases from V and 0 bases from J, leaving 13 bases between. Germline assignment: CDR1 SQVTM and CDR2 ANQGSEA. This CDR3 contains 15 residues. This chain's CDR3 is CSVASHQSSYNEQFF. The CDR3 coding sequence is TGCAGCGTTGCATCGCATCAAAGCTCCTACAATGAGCAGTTCTTC.

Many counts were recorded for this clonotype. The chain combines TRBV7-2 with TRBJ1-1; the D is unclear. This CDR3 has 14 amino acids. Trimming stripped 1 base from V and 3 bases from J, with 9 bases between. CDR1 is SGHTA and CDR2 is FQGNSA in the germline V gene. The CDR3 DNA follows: TGTGCCAGCAGCTTAGGGGCGGCCCACACTGAAGCTTTCTTT. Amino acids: CASSLGAAHTEAFF.

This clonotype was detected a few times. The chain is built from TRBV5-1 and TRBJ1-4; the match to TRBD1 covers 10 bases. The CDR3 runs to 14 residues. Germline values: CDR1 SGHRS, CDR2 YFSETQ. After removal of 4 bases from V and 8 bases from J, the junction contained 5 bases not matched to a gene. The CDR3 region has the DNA TGCGCCAGCAGCACCGGACAGGGGGGCGAAAAACTGTTTTTT. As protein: CASSTGQGGEKLFF.

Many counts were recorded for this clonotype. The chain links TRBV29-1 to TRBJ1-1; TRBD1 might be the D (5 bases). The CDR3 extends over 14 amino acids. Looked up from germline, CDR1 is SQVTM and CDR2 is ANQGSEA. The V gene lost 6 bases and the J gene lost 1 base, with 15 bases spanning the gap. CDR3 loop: CSVKQDTKNTEAFF. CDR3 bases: TGCAGCGTAAAACAGGATACAAAGAACACTGAAGCTTTCTTT.

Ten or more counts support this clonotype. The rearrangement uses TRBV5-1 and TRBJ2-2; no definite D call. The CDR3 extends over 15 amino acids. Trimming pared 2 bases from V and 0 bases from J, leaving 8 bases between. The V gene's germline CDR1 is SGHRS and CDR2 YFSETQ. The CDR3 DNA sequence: TGCGCCAGCAGCTTTGGCGGACCGAACACCGGGGAGCTGTTTTTT. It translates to CASSFGGPNTGELFF.

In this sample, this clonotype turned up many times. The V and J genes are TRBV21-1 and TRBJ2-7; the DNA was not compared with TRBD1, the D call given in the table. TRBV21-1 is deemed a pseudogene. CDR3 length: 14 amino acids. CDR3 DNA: TGTGCCAGCTCACTTTTTAGGGGGCAAATCGAGCAGTACTTC. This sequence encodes CASSLFRGQIEQYF.

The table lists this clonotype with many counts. The CDR3 here is CASSPPSGTTYEQYF. The CDR3 DNA sequence: TGCGCCAGCAGCCCTCCCAGCGGGACGACCTACGAGCAGTACTTC. This chain joins TRBV5-1 and TRBJ2-7; TRBD2 matches 7 bases. This CDR3 has 15 residues. Per the germline V gene, CDR1 is SGHRS and CDR2 is YFSETQ. J lost 2 bases, V lost 4 bases, and 9 bases had no gene match.

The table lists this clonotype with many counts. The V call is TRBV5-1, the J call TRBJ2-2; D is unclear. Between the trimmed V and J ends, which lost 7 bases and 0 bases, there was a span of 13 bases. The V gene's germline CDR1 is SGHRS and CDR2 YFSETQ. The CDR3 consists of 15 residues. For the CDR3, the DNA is TGCGCCAGCGAGAATGGCGGAGCGAACACCGGGGAGCTGTTTTTT. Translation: CASENGGANTGELFF.

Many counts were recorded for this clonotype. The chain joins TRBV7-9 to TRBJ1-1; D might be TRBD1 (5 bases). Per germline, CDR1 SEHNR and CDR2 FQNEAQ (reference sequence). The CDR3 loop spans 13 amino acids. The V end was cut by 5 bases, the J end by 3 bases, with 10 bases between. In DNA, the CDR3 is TGTGCCAGCAGCCAGACAGAGGACACTGAAGCTTTCTTT. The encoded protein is CASSQTEDTEAFF.

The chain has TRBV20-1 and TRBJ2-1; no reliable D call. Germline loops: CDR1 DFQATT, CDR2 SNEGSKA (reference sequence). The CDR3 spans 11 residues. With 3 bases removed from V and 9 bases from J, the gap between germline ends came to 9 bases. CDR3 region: CSARTDREQFF. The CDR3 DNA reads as TGCAGTGCTAGGACCGACCGTGAGCAGTTCTTC.

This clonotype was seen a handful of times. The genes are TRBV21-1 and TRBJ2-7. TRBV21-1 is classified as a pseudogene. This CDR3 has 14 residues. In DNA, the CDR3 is TGTGCCAGCAGCAAAGTGCCAGCTTCCTACGAGCAGTACTTC. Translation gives CASSKVPASYEQYF.

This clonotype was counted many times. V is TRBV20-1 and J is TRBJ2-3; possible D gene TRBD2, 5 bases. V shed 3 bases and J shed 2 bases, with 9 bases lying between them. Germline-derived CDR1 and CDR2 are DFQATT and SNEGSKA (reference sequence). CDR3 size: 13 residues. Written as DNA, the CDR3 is TGCAGTGCTAGGGCGGGCTCCACAGATACGCAGTATTTT. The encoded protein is CSARAGSTDTQYF.

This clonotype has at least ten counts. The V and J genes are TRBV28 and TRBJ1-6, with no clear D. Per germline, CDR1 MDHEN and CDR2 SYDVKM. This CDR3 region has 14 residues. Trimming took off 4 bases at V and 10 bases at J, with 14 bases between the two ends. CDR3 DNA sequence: TGTGCCAGCAGTTCTTACGTAAGGGAGTCACCCCTCCACTTT. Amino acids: CASSSYVRESPLHF.

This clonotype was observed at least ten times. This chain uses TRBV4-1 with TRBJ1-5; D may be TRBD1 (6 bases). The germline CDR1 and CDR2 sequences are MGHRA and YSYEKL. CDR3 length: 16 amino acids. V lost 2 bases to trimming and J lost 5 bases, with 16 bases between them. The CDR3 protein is CASSQPDRGLDQPQHF. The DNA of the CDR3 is TGCGCCAGCAGCCAACCTGATCGGGGGCTGGATCAGCCCCAGCATTTT.

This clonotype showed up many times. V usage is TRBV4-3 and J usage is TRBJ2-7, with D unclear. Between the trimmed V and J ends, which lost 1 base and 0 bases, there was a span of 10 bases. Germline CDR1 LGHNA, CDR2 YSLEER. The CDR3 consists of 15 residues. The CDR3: CASSQVWRSSYEQYF. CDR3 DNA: TGCGCCAGCAGCCAAGTCTGGCGATCCTCCTACGAGCAGTACTTC.

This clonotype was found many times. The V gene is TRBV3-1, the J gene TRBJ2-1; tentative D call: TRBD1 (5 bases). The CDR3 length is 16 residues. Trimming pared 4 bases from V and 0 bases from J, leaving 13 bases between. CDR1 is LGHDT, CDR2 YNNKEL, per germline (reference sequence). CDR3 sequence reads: CASSPGDRDSYNEQFF. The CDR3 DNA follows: TGTGCCAGCAGCCCAGGCGACAGAGACTCCTACAATGAGCAGTTCTTC.

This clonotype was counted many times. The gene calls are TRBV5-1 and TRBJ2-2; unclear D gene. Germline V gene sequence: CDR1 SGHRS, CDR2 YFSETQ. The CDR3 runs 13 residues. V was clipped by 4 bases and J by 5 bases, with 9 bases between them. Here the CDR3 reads CASSRPPTGELFF. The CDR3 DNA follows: TGCGCCAGCAGCCGACCGCCGACCGGGGAGCTGTTTTTT.

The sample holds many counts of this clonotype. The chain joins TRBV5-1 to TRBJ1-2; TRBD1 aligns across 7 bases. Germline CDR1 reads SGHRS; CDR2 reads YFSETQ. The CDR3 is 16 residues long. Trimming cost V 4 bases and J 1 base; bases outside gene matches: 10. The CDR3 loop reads CASSGGGAGLNYGYTF. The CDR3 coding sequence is TGCGCCAGCAGCGGAGGGGGCGCCGGGCTTAACTATGGCTACACCTTC.

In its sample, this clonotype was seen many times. The CDR3 spells CASSTGGSPSTDTQYF. In nucleotides, the CDR3 is TGTGCCAGCAGCACGGGGGGGAGTCCTAGCACAGATACGCAGTATTTT. V and J are TRBV12-3 or TRBV12-4 and TRBJ2-3; 8 bases are shared with TRBD2. The CDR3 loop spans 16 amino acids. The V and J ends lost 6 bases and 0 bases, in that order; junction bases with no gene match: 8.